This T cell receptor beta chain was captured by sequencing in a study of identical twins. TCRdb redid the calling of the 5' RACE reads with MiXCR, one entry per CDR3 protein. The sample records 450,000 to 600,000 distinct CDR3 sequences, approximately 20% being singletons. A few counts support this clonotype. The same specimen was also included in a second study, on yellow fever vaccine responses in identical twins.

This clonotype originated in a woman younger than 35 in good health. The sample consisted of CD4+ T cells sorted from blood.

The chain's CDR3 is CASSAGTGVGNEQFF. The CDR3 coding sequence is TGTGCCAGCAGTGCCGGGACAGGGGTTGGGAATGAGCAGTTCTTC. The rearrangement uses TRBV25-1 and TRBJ2-1; 10 nucleotides match TRBD1. In germline, CDR1 is MGHDK, CDR2 SYGVNS. The CDR3 totals 15 residues. The V and J ends lost 4 bases and 7 bases, in that order; junction bases with no gene match: 7.